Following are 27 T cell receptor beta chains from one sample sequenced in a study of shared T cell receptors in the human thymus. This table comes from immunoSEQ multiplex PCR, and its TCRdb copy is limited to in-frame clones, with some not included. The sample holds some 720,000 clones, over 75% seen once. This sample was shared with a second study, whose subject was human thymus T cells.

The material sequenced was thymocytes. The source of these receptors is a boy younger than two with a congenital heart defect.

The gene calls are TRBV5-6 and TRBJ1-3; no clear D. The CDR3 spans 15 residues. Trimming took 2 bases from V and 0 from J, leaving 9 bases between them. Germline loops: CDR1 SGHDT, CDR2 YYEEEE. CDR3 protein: CASSFRYSSGNTIYF. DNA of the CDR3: TGTGCCAGCAGCTTCCGCTACAGCTCTGGAAACACCATATATTTT.

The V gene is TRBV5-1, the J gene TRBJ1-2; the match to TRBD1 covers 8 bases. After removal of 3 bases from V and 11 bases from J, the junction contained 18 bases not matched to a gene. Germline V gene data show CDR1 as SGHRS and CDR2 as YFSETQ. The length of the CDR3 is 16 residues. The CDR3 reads CASSSDREWSFGGYTF. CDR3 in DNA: TGCGCCAGCAGCTCGGACAGGGAGTGGTCTTTCGGCGGTTACACCTTC.

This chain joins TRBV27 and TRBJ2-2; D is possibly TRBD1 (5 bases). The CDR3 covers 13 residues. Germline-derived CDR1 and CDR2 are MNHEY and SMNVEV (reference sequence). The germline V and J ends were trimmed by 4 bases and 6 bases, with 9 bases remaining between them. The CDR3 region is CASSSRGAGELFF. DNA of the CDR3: TGTGCCAGCAGTTCTAGGGGTGCCGGGGAGCTGTTTTTT.

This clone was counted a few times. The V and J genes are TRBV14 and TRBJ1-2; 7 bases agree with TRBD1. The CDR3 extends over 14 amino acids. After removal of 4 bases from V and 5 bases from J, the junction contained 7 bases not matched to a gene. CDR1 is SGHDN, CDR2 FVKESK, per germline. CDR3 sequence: CASSPRDRLYGYTF. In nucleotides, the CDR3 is TGTGCCAGCAGCCCCCGGGACAGACTTTATGGCTACACCTTC.

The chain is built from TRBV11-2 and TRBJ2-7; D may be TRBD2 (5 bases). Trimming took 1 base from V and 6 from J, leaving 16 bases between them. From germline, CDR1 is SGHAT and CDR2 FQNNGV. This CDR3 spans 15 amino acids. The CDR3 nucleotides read TGTGCCAGCAGCTTAGTTCTCGACTACGCTTGCGAGCAGTACTTC. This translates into CASSLVLDYACEQYF.

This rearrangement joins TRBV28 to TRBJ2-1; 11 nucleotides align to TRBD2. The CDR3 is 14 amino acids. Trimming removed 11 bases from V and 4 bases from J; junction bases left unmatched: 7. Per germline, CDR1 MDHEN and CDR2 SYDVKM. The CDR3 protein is CAGSGRGFYNEQFF. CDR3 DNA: TGTGCCGGTAGCGGGAGGGGTTTTTACAATGAGCAGTTCTTC.

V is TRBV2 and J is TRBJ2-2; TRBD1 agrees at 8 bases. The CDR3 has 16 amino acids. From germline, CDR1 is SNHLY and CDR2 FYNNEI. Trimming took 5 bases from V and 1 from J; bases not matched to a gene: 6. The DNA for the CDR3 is TGTGCCAGCAGTCCGGGGACAGGTTTGAACACCGGGGAGCTGTTTTTT. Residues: CASSPGTGLNTGELFF.

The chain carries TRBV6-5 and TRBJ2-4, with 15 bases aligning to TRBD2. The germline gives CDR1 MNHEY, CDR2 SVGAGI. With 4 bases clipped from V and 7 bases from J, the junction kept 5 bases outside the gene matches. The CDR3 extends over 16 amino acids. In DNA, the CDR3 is TGTGCCAGCAGTTTACGGACTAGCGGGAGGGGGAACATTCAGTACTTC. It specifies CASSLRTSGRGNIQYF.

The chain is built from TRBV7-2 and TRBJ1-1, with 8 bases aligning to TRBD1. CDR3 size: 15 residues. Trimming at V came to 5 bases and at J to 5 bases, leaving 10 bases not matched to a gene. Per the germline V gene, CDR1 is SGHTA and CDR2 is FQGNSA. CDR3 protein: CASSGGQGTRTEAFF. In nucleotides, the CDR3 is TGTGCCAGCAGCGGAGGACAGGGTACGAGGACTGAAGCTTTCTTT.

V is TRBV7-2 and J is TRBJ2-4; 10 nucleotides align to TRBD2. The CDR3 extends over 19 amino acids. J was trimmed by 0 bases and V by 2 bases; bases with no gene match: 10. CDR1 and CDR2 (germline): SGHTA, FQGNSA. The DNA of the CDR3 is TGTGCCAGCAGCTTAATGACTAGCGGGTGGGGGTTAGCCAAAAACATTCAGTACTTC. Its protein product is CASSLMTSGWGLAKNIQYF.

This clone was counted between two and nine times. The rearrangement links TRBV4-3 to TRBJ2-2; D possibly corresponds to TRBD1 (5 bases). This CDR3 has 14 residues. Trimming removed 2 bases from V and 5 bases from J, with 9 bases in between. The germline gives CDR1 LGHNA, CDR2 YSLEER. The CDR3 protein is CASSQRTPTGELFF. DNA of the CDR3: TGCGCCAGCAGCCAAAGGACACCTACCGGGGAGCTGTTTTTT.

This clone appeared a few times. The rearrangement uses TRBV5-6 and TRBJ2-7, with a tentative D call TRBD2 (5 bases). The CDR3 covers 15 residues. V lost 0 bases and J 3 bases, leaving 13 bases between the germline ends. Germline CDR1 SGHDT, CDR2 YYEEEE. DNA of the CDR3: TGTGCCAGCAGCTTGGGGTCGGGATCCTACTACGAGCAGTACTTC. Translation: CASSLGSGSYYEQYF.

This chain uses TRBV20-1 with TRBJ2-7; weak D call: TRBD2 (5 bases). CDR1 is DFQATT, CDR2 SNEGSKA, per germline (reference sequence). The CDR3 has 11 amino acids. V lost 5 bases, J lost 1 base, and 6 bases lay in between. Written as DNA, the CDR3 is TGCAGTGCTGAGCGGTCCTACGAGCAGTACTTC. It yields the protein CSAERSYEQYF.

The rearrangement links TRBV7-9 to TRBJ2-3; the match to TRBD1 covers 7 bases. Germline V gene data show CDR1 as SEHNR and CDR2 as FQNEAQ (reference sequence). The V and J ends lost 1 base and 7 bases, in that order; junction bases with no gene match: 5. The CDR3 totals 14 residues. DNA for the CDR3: TGTGCCAGCAGCTTAGTCCGGGACAGCAATACGCAGTATTTT. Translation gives CASSLVRDSNTQYF.

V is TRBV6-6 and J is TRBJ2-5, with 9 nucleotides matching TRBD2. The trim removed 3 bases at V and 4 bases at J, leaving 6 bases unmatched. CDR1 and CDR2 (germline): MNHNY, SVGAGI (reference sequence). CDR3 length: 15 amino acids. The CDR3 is CASSYAGGDSETQYF. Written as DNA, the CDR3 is TGTGCCAGCAGTTATGCGGGAGGGGATTCAGAGACCCAGTACTTC.

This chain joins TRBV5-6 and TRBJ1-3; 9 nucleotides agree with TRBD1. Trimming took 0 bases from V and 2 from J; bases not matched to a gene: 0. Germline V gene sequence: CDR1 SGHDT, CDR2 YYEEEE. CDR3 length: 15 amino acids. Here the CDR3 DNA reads TGTGCCAGCAGCTTGGGGACAGGGGCTGGAAACACCATATATTTT. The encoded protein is CASSLGTGAGNTIYF.

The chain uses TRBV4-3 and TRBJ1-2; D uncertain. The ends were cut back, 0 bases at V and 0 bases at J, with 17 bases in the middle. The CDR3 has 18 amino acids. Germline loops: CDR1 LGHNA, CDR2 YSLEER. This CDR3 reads CASSQDEESKGANYGYTF. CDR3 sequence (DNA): TGCGCCAGCAGCCAAGATGAGGAGTCGAAGGGAGCTAACTATGGCTACACCTTC.

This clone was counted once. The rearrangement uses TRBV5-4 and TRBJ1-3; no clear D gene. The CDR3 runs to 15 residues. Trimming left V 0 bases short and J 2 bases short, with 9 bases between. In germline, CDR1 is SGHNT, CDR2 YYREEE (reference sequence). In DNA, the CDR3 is TGTGCCAGCAGCTTGGCAACAGAGCCTGGAAACACCATATATTTT. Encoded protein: CASSLATEPGNTIYF.

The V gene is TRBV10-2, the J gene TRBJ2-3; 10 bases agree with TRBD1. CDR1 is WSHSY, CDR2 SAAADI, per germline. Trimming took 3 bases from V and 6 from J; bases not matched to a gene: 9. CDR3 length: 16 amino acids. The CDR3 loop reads CASSESGTGVMDTQYF. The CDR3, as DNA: TGCGCCAGCAGTGAAAGTGGGACAGGGGTAATGGATACGCAGTATTTT.

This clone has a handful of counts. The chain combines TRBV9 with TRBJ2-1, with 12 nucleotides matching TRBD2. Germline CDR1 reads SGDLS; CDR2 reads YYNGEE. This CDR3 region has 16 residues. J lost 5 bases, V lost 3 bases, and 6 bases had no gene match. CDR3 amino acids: CASSELAGGRDNEQFF. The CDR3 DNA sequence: TGTGCCAGCAGCGAGCTAGCGGGAGGGCGGGACAATGAGCAGTTCTTC.

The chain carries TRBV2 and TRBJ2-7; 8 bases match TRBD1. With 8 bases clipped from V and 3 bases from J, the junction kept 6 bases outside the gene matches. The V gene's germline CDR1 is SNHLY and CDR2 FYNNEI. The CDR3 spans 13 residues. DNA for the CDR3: TGTGCCAGCCGGGACAGGACCCTCTACGAGCAGTACTTC. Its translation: CASRDRTLYEQYF.

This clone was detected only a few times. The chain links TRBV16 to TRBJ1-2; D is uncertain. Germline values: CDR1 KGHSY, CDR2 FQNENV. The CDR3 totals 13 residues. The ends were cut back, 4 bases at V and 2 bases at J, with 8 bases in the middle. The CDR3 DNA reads TGTGCCAGCAGCCGAGACACGAACTATGGCTACACCTTC. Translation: CASSRDTNYGYTF.

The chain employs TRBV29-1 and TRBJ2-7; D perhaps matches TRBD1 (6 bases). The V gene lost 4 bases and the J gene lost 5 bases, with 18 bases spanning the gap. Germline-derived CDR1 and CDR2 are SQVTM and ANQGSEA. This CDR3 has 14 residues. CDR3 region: CSVVSTGIRHEQYF. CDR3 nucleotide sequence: TGCAGCGTTGTCTCCACAGGGATTCGCCACGAGCAGTACTTC.

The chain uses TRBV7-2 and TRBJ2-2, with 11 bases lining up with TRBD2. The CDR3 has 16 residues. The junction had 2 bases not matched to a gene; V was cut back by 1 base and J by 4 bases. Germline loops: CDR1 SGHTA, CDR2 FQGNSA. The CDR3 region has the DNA TGTGCCAGCAGCTTAGGACTAGCGGGGTCCACCGGGGAGCTGTTTTTT. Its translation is CASSLGLAGSTGELFF.

The DNA of the CDR3 is TGTGCCAGCAGCTTAGCCCCCGCGGGGGTCGACGAGCAGTACTTC. It codes for CASSLAPAGVDEQYF. The chain employs TRBV11-2 and TRBJ2-7; 7 nucleotides agree with TRBD2. From germline, CDR1 is SGHAT and CDR2 FQNNGV. V lost 1 base, J lost 5 bases, and 8 bases stayed unmatched. CDR3 length equals 15 residues.

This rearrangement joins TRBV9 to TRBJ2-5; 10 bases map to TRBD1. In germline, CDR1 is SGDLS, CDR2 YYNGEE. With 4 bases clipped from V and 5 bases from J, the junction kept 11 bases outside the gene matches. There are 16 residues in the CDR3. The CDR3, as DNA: TGTGCCAGCAGCCTACCGCGGACAGGGGGGATTGAGACCCAGTACTTC. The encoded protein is CASSLPRTGGIETQYF.

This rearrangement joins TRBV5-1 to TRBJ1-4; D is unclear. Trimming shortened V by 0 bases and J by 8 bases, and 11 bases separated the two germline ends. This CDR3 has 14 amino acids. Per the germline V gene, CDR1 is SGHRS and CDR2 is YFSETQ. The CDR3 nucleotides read TGCGCCAGCAGCTTGGAAGGGAGGCGCGAAAAACTGTTTTTT. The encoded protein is CASSLEGRREKLFF.